A selection of T cell receptor beta chains follows, all from one sample in a study of beta chain features in type 1 diabetes. Produced via immunoSEQ multiplex PCR; TCRdb's table is partial and in-frame only. Of about 360,000 clones in the sample, roughly 12% are singletons; the top ten hold about 0.018%. Input material: naive CD4+ T cells from blood. These receptors were collected from a man aged 18 to 30 in good health. The conserved cysteine and the conserved F or W are not part of the CDR3 here. Fields, in order: D gene, V gene, clone size, J gene, CDR3 protein. A D gene is named only where the DNA matches it firmly. Some rows have no size entry. The others give once, few or many, or a class for an expanded clone.

D gene: NA
V gene: TRBV28
clone size: few
J gene: TRBJ1-1
CDR3 protein: ASSSTGTMNTEAF

D gene: TRBD1
V gene: TRBV18
clone size: NA
J gene: TRBJ2-2
CDR3 protein: ASSPGQARNTGELF

D gene: NA
V gene: TRBV7-9
clone size: few
J gene: TRBJ1-4
CDR3 protein: ASSASRGYEKLF

D gene: NA
V gene: TRBV5-4
clone size: NA
J gene: TRBJ1-6
CDR3 protein: ASSLDSQTGSSPLH

D gene: NA
V gene: TRBV6-5
clone size: few
J gene: TRBJ1-1
CDR3 protein: ASSPGRAVNTEAF

D gene: NA
V gene: TRBV28
clone size: NA
J gene: TRBJ1-1
CDR3 protein: ASSFRQDGTEAF

D gene: NA
V gene: TRBV15
clone size: NA
J gene: TRBJ1-1
CDR3 protein: ATSNKMNTEAF

D gene: TRBD2
V gene: TRBV5-4
clone size: NA
J gene: TRBJ2-2
CDR3 protein: ASSLVSSGKNTGELF

D gene: NA
V gene: TRBV7-8
clone size: NA
J gene: TRBJ1-6
CDR3 protein: ASSLDSLNSPLH

D gene: NA
V gene: TRBV28
clone size: NA
J gene: TRBJ1-6
CDR3 protein: AGAVGARSPLH

D gene: TRBD1
V gene: TRBV9
clone size: NA
J gene: TRBJ1-2
CDR3 protein: ASSRTGGSNYGYT

D gene: TRBD1
V gene: TRBV6-6
clone size: few
J gene: TRBJ1-5
CDR3 protein: ASSPGGPSNQPQH

D gene: TRBD2
V gene: TRBV28
clone size: NA
J gene: TRBJ2-7
CDR3 protein: ASRAGARYEQY

D gene: TRBD2
V gene: TRBV19
clone size: few
J gene: TRBJ2-1
CDR3 protein: ASGLAGVDNEQF

D gene: NA
V gene: TRBV28
clone size: NA
J gene: TRBJ2-7
CDR3 protein: ASSFHGRVKYEQY

D gene: NA
V gene: TRBV5-6
clone size: few
J gene: TRBJ1-5
CDR3 protein: ASSFGEKSNQPQH

D gene: NA
V gene: TRBV29-1
clone size: many
J gene: TRBJ2-6
CDR3 protein: SARKASGDGANVLT

D gene: TRBD1
V gene: TRBV2
clone size: few
J gene: TRBJ1-5
CDR3 protein: ASKRTGGNQPQH

D gene: NA
V gene: TRBV21-1
clone size: few
J gene: TRBJ2-7
CDR3 protein: ASPPGQAAKLSYEQY

D gene: TRBD1
V gene: TRBV6-6
clone size: NA
J gene: TRBJ2-2
CDR3 protein: ASSYMTGDTGELF

D gene: TRBD2
V gene: TRBV28
clone size: few
J gene: TRBJ2-1
CDR3 protein: ASSTPVTSGGSEQF

D gene: NA
V gene: TRBV6-5
clone size: NA
J gene: TRBJ2-1
CDR3 protein: ASARGVRVYNEQF

D gene: TRBD2
V gene: TRBV11-2
clone size: NA
J gene: TRBJ2-5
CDR3 protein: ASTNTREGQETQY

D gene: NA
V gene: TRBV13
clone size: few
J gene: TRBJ2-7
CDR3 protein: ASSSGGRVSYEQY

D gene: TRBD1
V gene: TRBV7-2
clone size: NA
J gene: TRBJ2-5
CDR3 protein: ASSLVGRGETQY

D gene: TRBD2
V gene: TRBV9
clone size: NA
J gene: TRBJ2-7
CDR3 protein: ASSPRLAGATYEQY

D gene: NA
V gene: TRBV5-4
clone size: NA
J gene: TRBJ2-1
CDR3 protein: ASSPPGKIEQF